This TCR beta chain stems from a study of OX40 agonist ivuxolimab in advanced cancers. The overall study: Mean age around 60 years, range roughly 23 to 79; around 80% male.

Germline V lookup: CDR1 SGHDT, CDR2 YYEEEE. The CDR3 length is 12 residues, termini included. As to this clone: The final CDR3 position lacks the conserved phenylalanine or tryptophan, pointing to a likely read error. It is unclear where the CDR3 begins or ends on the DNA, so no DNA is shown, and the CDR3 is as TCRdb lists it.

Generated by immunoSEQ multiplex PCR, the TCRdb table keeps only in-frame clones and is missing some. The table has around 5,100 clones, around 70% seen once. The V gene is TRBV5-6, the J gene TRBJ2-7; the table's D call, TRBD1, has no DNA check behind it. The material was CD4+ or CD8+ T cells sorted from blood, obtained in a trial of the OX40 agonist ivuxolimab. This TCR derives from an adult with an advanced solid tumor such as melanoma, head and neck, liver or kidney cancer. The CDR3 protein is CASSLGGSRPVI.